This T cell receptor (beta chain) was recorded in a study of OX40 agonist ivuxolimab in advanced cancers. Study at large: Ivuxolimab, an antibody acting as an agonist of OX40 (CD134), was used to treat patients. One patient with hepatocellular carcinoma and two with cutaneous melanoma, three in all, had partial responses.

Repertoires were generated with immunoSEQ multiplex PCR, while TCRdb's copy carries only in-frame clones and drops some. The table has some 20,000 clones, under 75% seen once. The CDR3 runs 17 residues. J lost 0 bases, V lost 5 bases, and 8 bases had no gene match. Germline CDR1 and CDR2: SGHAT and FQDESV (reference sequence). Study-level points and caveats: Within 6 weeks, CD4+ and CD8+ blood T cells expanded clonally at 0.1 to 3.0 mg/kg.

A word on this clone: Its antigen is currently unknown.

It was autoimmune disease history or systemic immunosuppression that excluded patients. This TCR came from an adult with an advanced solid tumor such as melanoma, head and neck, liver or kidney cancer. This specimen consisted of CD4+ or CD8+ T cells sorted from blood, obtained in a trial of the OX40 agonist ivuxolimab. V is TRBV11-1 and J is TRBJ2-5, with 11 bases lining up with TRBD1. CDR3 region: CASSHGQGAAYQETQYF. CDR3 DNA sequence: TGTGCCAGCAGCCACGGACAGGGGGCCGCATACCAAGAGACCCAGTACTTC.